This passage covers 31 T cell receptor beta chains from one sample sequenced in a study of blood T cell repertoires in COVID-19. Sequencing used immunoSEQ multiplex PCR; TCRdb keeps in-frame clones, though not all of them. The sample lists about 310,000 clones, 85% occurring once. The specimen sequenced was PBMCs or T cells enriched from blood (not recorded which). These receptors were collected from a woman in her 30s who had been exposed to COVID-19.

At least ten counts were recorded for this clone. The chain is built from TRBV28 and TRBJ2-1; 8 nucleotides match TRBD1. Germline-derived CDR1 and CDR2 are MDHEN and SYDVKM. V shed 6 bases, J shed 4 bases, and the junction held 11 bases outside the gene matches. CDR3 length equals 16 residues. CDR3 in amino acids: CASREMVTGAYNEQFF. The CDR3 DNA reads TGTGCCAGCAGAGAAATGGTGACAGGGGCTTACAATGAGCAGTTCTTC.

The chain has TRBV23-1 and TRBJ1-6; the D is unclear. TRBV23-1 is recorded as an ORF, its role being uncertain. This CDR3 spans 15 amino acids. The V end was cut by 2 bases, the J end by 0 bases, with 5 bases between. CDR3 sequence reads: CASSQRVSYNSPLHF. CDR3 nucleotides: TGCGCCAGCAGTCAACGGGTCTCCTATAATTCACCCCTCCACTTT.

CDR3 DNA sequence: TGTGCCAGCAGCCTAGGGAGGACAGAGAACACTGAAGCTTTCTTT. Its protein is CASSLGRTENTEAFF. V usage is TRBV7-9 and J usage is TRBJ1-1; D is perhaps TRBD1 (6 bases). The CDR3 contains 15 residues. CDR1 SEHNR and CDR2 FQNEAQ come from the germline V gene (reference sequence). The V gene lost 5 bases and the J gene lost 1 base, with 14 bases spanning the gap.

The chain employs TRBV12-3 or TRBV12-4 and TRBJ1-2; D is uncertain. V was trimmed by 8 bases and J by 4 bases, leaving 14 bases between them. CDR3 length: 13 amino acids. This chain's CDR3 is CASGPPGSYGYTF. The CDR3 bases are TGTGCCAGCGGCCCCCCGGGATCCTATGGCTACACCTTC.

This chain joins TRBV28 and TRBJ2-7; 7 bases fit TRBD1. CDR3 length: 14 amino acids. The J segment lost 6 bases and the V segment lost 5 bases, leaving 10 bases of the junction unmatched. Germline CDR1 reads MDHEN; CDR2 reads SYDVKM. CDR3 sequence: CASSTPDRFGEQYF. The CDR3 coding sequence is TGTGCCAGCAGTACCCCGGACAGGTTCGGCGAGCAGTACTTC.

This sequence joins TRBV14 and TRBJ1-2, with D maybe TRBD1 (5 bases). Germline V gene sequence: CDR1 SGHDN, CDR2 FVKESK. This CDR3 has 17 amino acids. V lost 0 bases and J lost 2, with 16 bases in between. CDR3 nucleotide sequence: TGTGCCAGCAGCCAAGATCATCGGACACCTGTAAACTATGGCTACACCTTC. Protein sequence: CASSQDHRTPVNYGYTF.

The chain is built from TRBV7-9 and TRBJ2-1, with 10 bases lining up with TRBD2. Germline lookup yields CDR1 SEHNR and CDR2 FQNEAQ (reference sequence). V lost 1 base, J lost 7 bases, and 1 base stayed unmatched. This CDR3 comprises 14 residues. As DNA, the CDR3 is TGTGCCAGCAGCTTAGTGGGACTAGCGAATGAGCAGTTCTTC. Translation gives CASSLVGLANEQFF.

A few counts support this clone. The rearrangement links TRBV4-1 to TRBJ2-1; 13 nucleotides match TRBD2. This CDR3 region has 15 residues. Germline values: CDR1 MGHRA, CDR2 YSYEKL. The trim removed 5 bases at V and 6 bases at J, leaving 4 bases unmatched. The CDR3 region is CASSWTSGRGNEQFF. The CDR3, as DNA: TGCGCCAGCAGCTGGACTAGCGGGAGAGGCAATGAGCAGTTCTTC.

The genes are TRBV6-5 and TRBJ1-5, with 8 bases that match TRBD1. Trimming removed 2 bases from V and 9 bases from J; junction bases left unmatched: 3. Germline CDR1 MNHEY, CDR2 SVGAGI. The CDR3 is 13 residues long. The CDR3 reads CASSYIGQGPQHF. For the CDR3, the DNA is TGTGCCAGCAGTTACATTGGACAGGGGCCCCAGCATTTT.

The chain combines TRBV14 with TRBJ2-7, with D unclear. Germline V gene data show CDR1 as SGHDN and CDR2 as FVKESK. Trimming pared 4 bases from V and 9 bases from J, leaving 16 bases between. The CDR3 is 13 residues long. The CDR3 region is CASSPAAPLGQYF. CDR3 bases: TGTGCCAGCAGCCCAGCTGCCCCCCTAGGGCAGTACTTC.

The V and J genes are TRBV25-1 and TRBJ1-2, with D maybe TRBD1 (5 bases). The CDR3 has 13 residues. V was cut by 3 bases and J by 4 bases, with 9 bases left in between. Germline assignment: CDR1 MGHDK and CDR2 SYGVNS. CDR3 sequence (DNA): TGTGCCAGCAGTGAGAGACAGTCCTATGGCTACACCTTC. Amino acid sequence: CASSERQSYGYTF.

The chain links TRBV1 to TRBJ2-4; the tabulated D call, TRBD2, remains unverified against the DNA. TRBV1 has pseudogene status. The CDR3 has 16 residues. CDR3: CTSSPPLELDKNIQYF. The DNA of the CDR3 is TGCACCAGCAGTCCACCCCTAGAATTGGACAAAAACATTCAGTACTTC.

This clone has just one count. V usage is TRBV7-2 and J usage is TRBJ2-3; the match to TRBD1 covers 7 bases. The CDR3 contains 15 residues. Trimming removed 5 bases from V and 0 bases from J; junction bases left unmatched: 5. CDR1 is SGHTA and CDR2 is FQGNSA in the germline V gene. CDR3 nucleotide sequence: TGTGCCAGCAGCCCCGGGACAGCGAGCACAGATACGCAGTATTTT. Translated, it gives CASSPGTASTDTQYF.

The J gene is TRBJ1-6, the V gene TRBV6-5; D is uncertain. The germline V and J ends were trimmed by 4 bases and 10 bases, with 11 bases remaining between them. The germline V gene has CDR1 MNHEY and CDR2 SVGAGI. The CDR3 totals 13 residues. The chain's CDR3 is CASSFERGSPLHF. The DNA of the CDR3 is TGTGCCAGCAGTTTCGAACGAGGGTCACCCCTCCACTTT.

The chain carries TRBV10-3 and TRBJ1-1, with 8 bases matching TRBD1. This CDR3 has 15 amino acids. Germline CDR1 is ENHRY and CDR2 is SYGVKD. The V gene end was trimmed by 11 bases and the J gene end by 1 base; junction bases not matched to a gene: 12. CDR3 sequence reads: CAVSSGGAGNTEAFF. DNA for the CDR3: TGTGCCGTCTCATCAGGGGGCGCAGGGAACACTGAAGCTTTCTTT.

V gene TRBV19 combines with J gene TRBJ2-7, with 9 bases lining up with TRBD1. CDR1 and CDR2 (germline): LNHDA, SQIVND (reference sequence). The CDR3 has 16 amino acids. The J segment lost 0 bases and the V segment lost 10 bases, leaving 13 bases of the junction unmatched. The CDR3 nucleotides read TGTGCCACCCTGGACAGGGGTAGGGGGACCTCCTACGAGCAGTACTTC. Translation: CATLDRGRGTSYEQYF.

The chain employs TRBV30 and TRBJ1-1; weak D call: TRBD1 (6 bases). Germline V gene sequence: CDR1 GTSNPN, CDR2 SVGIG (reference sequence). The CDR3 covers 15 residues. V lost 4 bases and J 4 bases, leaving 19 bases between the germline ends. CDR3 DNA: TGTGCCTGGATACCCGGGGCTAAGGGGGTCACTGAAGCTTTCTTT. Its protein is CAWIPGAKGVTEAFF.

The genes are TRBV28 and TRBJ1-1, with D maybe TRBD1 (5 bases). With 4 bases removed from V and 0 bases from J, the gap between germline ends came to 12 bases. Per the germline V gene, CDR1 is MDHEN and CDR2 is SYDVKM. The CDR3 is 15 amino acids. This CDR3 is CASSSWGGLNTEAFF. The DNA for the CDR3 is TGTGCCAGCAGTTCCTGGGGGGGTCTGAACACTGAAGCTTTCTTT.

V usage is TRBV3-1 (or the pseudogene TRBV3-2) and J usage is TRBJ2-3; 8 bases agree with TRBD2. CDR1 LGHDT and CDR2 YNNKEL come from the germline V gene (reference sequence). The ends lost 10 bases at V and 4 bases at J; junction bases unmatched: 13. The CDR3 runs to 15 residues. CDR3 region: CATQPTGGPPDTQYF. Written as DNA, the CDR3 is TGTGCCACCCAACCAACGGGAGGGCCCCCAGATACGCAGTATTTT.

The chain couples TRBV21-1 to TRBJ1-4; the table calls TRBD1, which could not be checked here. TRBV21-1 is an annotated pseudogene. This CDR3 has 16 amino acids. In nucleotides, the CDR3 is TGTGCCAGCTGTGGGCAGGGGGCGTGTGATTTTGAAAAACTGTTTTTT. Residues: CASCGQGACDFEKLFF.

A few counts support this clone. The V and J genes are TRBV6-5 and TRBJ2-7, with 9 bases that match TRBD1. CDR1 is MNHEY, CDR2 SVGAGI, per germline. J was trimmed by 2 bases and V by 0 bases; bases with no gene match: 2. The CDR3 is 15 amino acids. The CDR3 nucleotides read TGTGCCAGCAGTTACTCGTGGGACAGGGCCTACGAGCAGTACTTC. This encodes CASSYSWDRAYEQYF.

The V gene is TRBV19, the J gene TRBJ1-1; 7 positions agree with TRBD1. The trim removed 1 base at V and 3 bases at J, leaving 5 bases unmatched. The CDR3 runs 15 residues. The germline gives CDR1 LNHDA, CDR2 SQIVND (reference sequence). The CDR3 DNA reads as TGTGCCAGTAGTATAGGGGGCACAGGGGACACTGAAGCTTTCTTT. This gives the protein CASSIGGTGDTEAFF.

The chain recombines TRBV6-4 with TRBJ1-1; D remains unclear. Germline V gene lookup returns CDR1 MRHNA and CDR2 SNTAGT. Trimming left V 3 bases short and J 1 base short, with 9 bases between. This CDR3 comprises 14 residues. CDR3 loop: CASSEASTNTEAFF. CDR3 in DNA: TGTGCCAGCAGTGAGGCTTCAACGAACACTGAAGCTTTCTTT.

The chain is built from TRBV24-1 and TRBJ2-5; a weak D match, TRBD1 (5 bases). CDR3 length equals 13 residues. V was trimmed by 5 bases and J by 4 bases, leaving 10 bases between them. From germline, CDR1 is KGHDR and CDR2 SFDVKD. CDR3 region: CATSVTGRETQYF. The DNA of the CDR3 is TGTGCCACCAGTGTTACAGGTCGAGAGACCCAGTACTTC.

The chain employs TRBV6-2 or TRBV6-3 and TRBJ2-1; the match to TRBD2 covers 9 bases. This CDR3 has 16 amino acids. The junction had 8 bases not matched to a gene; V was cut back by 2 bases and J by 6 bases. CDR1 and CDR2 from the germline V gene are MNHEY and SVGEGT. CDR3 amino acids: CASSYTVAGALNEQFF. The CDR3, as DNA: TGTGCCAGCAGTTACACTGTAGCGGGAGCCCTCAATGAGCAGTTCTTC.

This chain joins TRBV12-3 or TRBV12-4 and TRBJ2-5; D is undetermined. The CDR3 has 11 amino acids. V lost 5 bases, J lost 9 bases, and 10 bases lay in between. The CDR3 region has the DNA TGTGCCAGCAGTCGCGGCGCGGCCCAGTACTTC. Translated, it gives CASSRGAAQYF.

The rearrangement links TRBV6-6 to TRBJ1-5, with D perhaps matching TRBD1 (6 bases). V lost 4 bases and J lost 5, with 12 bases in between. Germline V lookup: CDR1 MNHNY, CDR2 SVGAGI (reference sequence). The CDR3 length is 14 residues. The CDR3 reads CASSFYRDDQPQHF. The DNA of the CDR3 is TGTGCCAGCAGTTTTTACAGGGACGATCAGCCCCAGCATTTT.

V gene TRBV2 combines with J gene TRBJ2-4; TRBD2 matches at 13 bases. There are 19 residues in the CDR3. Germline CDR1 reads SNHLY; CDR2 reads FYNNEI. V shed 3 bases, J shed 0 bases, and the junction held 8 bases outside the gene matches. In DNA, the CDR3 is TGTGCCAGCAGTGACGGGGGGACTAGCGGGGTTCTAGCCAAAAACATTCAGTACTTC. Protein product: CASSDGGTSGVLAKNIQYF. The full variable domain, with the rest looked up from reference TRBV2 and TRBJ2-4, is EPEVTQTPSHQVTQMGQEVILRCVPISNHLYFYWYRQILGQKVEFLVSFYNNEISEKSEIFDDQFSVERPDGSNFTLKIRSTKLEDSAMYFCASSDGGTSGVLAKNIQYFGAGTRLSVL.

The rearrangement uses TRBV6-1 and TRBJ2-7, with D tentatively TRBD2 (7 bases). The V gene lost 3 bases and the J gene lost 2 bases, with 14 bases spanning the gap. The CDR3 is 15 residues long. Germline loops: CDR1 MNHNS, CDR2 SASEGT. CDR3: CASSEGLQGTYEQYF. The CDR3 DNA sequence: TGTGCCAGCAGTGAGGGACTACAGGGAACCTACGAGCAGTACTTC.

The CDR3 region is CASSYPAANQPQHF. Here the CDR3 DNA reads TGTGCCAGCAGTTACCCGGCGGCTAATCAGCCCCAGCATTTT. The gene calls are TRBV6-2 or TRBV6-3 and TRBJ1-5; D is ambiguous. The CDR3 has 14 residues. V was cut by 2 bases and J by 4 bases, with 9 bases left in between. Germline CDR1 reads MNHEY; CDR2 reads SVGEGT.

The V gene is TRBV30, the J gene TRBJ1-3; no definite D call. The CDR3 sequence is 14 residues long. V lost 2 bases and J lost 0, with 8 bases in between. Germline V gene data show CDR1 as GTSNPN and CDR2 as SVGIG (reference sequence). DNA of the CDR3: TGTGCCTGGAGTATGACTAGCTCTGGAAACACCATATATTTT. Translation: CAWSMTSSGNTIYF. The full variable domain, with the rest looked up from reference TRBV30 and TRBJ1-3, is SQTIHQWPATLVQPVGSPLSLECTVEGTSNPNLYWYRQAAGRGLQLLFYSVGIGQISSEVPQNLSASRPQDRQFILSSKKLLLSDSGFYLCAWSMTSSGNTIYFGEGSWLTVV.